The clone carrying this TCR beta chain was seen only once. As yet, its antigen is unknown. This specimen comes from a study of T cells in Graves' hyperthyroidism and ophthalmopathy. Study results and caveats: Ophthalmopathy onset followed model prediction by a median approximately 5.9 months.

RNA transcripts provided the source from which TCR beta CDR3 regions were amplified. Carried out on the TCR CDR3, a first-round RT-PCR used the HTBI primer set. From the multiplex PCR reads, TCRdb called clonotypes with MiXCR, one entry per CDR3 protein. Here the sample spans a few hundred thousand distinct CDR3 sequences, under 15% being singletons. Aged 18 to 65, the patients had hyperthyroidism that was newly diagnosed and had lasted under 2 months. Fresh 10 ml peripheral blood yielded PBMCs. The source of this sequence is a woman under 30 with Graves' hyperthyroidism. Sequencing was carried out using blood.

DNA for the CDR3: TGTGCCGGAAGCGGGACCTCCTACGAGCAGTACTTC. It translates to CAGSGTSYEQYF. The genes are TRBV2 and TRBJ2-7; 7 nucleotides agree with TRBD2. The length of the CDR3 is 12 residues. Germline V lookup: CDR1 SNHLY, CDR2 FYNNEI. The V gene end was trimmed by 11 bases and the J gene end by 0 bases; junction bases not matched to a gene: 4.